The next 10 T cell receptor beta chains were all read from a single sample in a study of T cells after yellow fever vaccination (dated by TCRdb to about 2019). Library prep was done by 5' RACE. The data were produced on an Illumina HiSeq 2500. TCRdb redid the processing of the public reads, applying fastp at Q25 and MiXCR, and retained in-frame beta chains. Entries that share a CDR3 protein sequence are merged under the most common genes and DNA. The table for this sample lists about 120,000 distinct CDR3 sequences; approximately 8.4% of them were counted only once. About 25% of the sample goes to the ten largest clones. The label giving this sample's treatment or condition can be read as: live attenuated yellow fever vaccine strain. The starting material was CD8+ T cells sorted from PBMCs, obtained 45 days after the yellow fever booster vaccination. The receptors come from a man aged 25-45 years who received the YFV17D yellow fever vaccine.

This clonotype showed up many times. This rearrangement joins TRBV28 to TRBJ2-5, with 7 bases fitting TRBD2. This CDR3 contains 15 residues. Germline CDR1 is MDHEN and CDR2 is SYDVKM. V trimming: 8 bases; J trimming: 5 bases; junction bases outside the gene matches: 14. The CDR3 nucleotides read TGTGCCAGCCTTACGGCTAGCGGCCCAGGGGAGACCCAGTACTTC. Residues: CASLTASGPGETQYF.

In this sample, this clonotype turned up many times. The CDR3 coding sequence is TGTGCCAGCAGCCCCCTAGCGGGAGACTCCTACAATGAGCAGTTCTTC. Translation: CASSPLAGDSYNEQFF. The rearrangement links TRBV7-9 to TRBJ2-1, with 10 bases lining up with TRBD2. J lost 0 bases, V lost 5 bases, and 4 bases had no gene match. From germline, CDR1 is SEHNR and CDR2 FQNEAQ (reference sequence). The CDR3 covers 16 residues.

In this sample, this clonotype turned up many times. V usage is TRBV5-5 and J usage is TRBJ2-3; D is undetermined. The CDR3 contains 14 residues. V shed 2 bases and J shed 0 bases, with 7 bases lying between them. Germline lookup yields CDR1 SGHKS and CDR2 YYEKEE (reference sequence). CDR3 sequence reads: CASSFVDSTDTQYF. CDR3 bases: TGTGCCAGCAGCTTTGTCGACAGCACAGATACGCAGTATTTT.

This clonotype was detected ten times or more. The rearrangement joins TRBV12-3 or TRBV12-4 to TRBJ2-2; D ambiguous. V was shortened by 5 bases and J by 7 bases, with 8 bases between the two germline ends. This CDR3 spans 12 amino acids. The CDR3 bases are TGTGCCAGCAGTCCTCTGGGCGGGGAGCTGTTTTTT. It encodes CASSPLGGELFF.

This clonotype was seen a few times. The V and J genes are TRBV10-1 and TRBJ2-1, with 13 bases aligning to TRBD2. The CDR3 sequence is 16 residues long. Germline CDR1 WNHNN, CDR2 SYGVQD (reference sequence). Unmatched junction bases numbered 4, after V lost 0 bases and J lost 8 bases. The CDR3 reads CASSESGTSGVDEQFF. In nucleotides, the CDR3 is TGCGCCAGCAGTGAGTCCGGGACTAGCGGGGTCGATGAGCAGTTCTTC.

This clonotype was found many times. The chain carries TRBV6-5 and TRBJ2-2; 12 bases agree with TRBD2. The CDR3 spans 19 residues. V dropped 2 bases and J dropped 3; count of bases not matched to a gene: 10. Germline V gene lookup returns CDR1 MNHEY and CDR2 SVGAGI. The CDR3 protein is CASSYDPTSGRPDTGELFF. CDR3 nucleotide sequence: TGTGCCAGCAGTTACGACCCTACTAGCGGGAGGCCCGACACCGGGGAGCTGTTTTTT.

With regard to this clonotype: A clone one base away is much larger, so this may be a read error. V is TRBV11-2 and J is TRBJ2-4; D perhaps matches TRBD2 (5 bases). CDR1 and CDR2 (germline): SGHAT, FQNNGV. CDR3 length: 18 amino acids. Here the CDR3 DNA reads TGTGCCAGCAGCTCTGAGTTGATAGCGAGCTTAGCCAATAACATTCAGTACTTC. Protein: CASSSELIASLANNIQYF.

This clonotype was recorded at least ten times. This rearrangement joins TRBV6-4 to TRBJ2-3; possible D gene TRBD2, 5 bases. The CDR3 loop spans 15 amino acids. CDR1 MRHNA and CDR2 SNTAGT come from the germline V gene. V shed 0 bases and J shed 2 bases, with 9 bases lying between them. The CDR3 sequence is CASSDSPAATDTQYF. In DNA, the CDR3 is TGTGCCAGCAGTGACTCCCCAGCGGCCACAGATACGCAGTATTTT.

This clonotype was counted many times. The genes are TRBV5-4 and TRBJ2-3; 8 bases line up with TRBD1. The trim removed 5 bases at V and 2 bases at J, leaving 7 bases unmatched. The V gene's germline CDR1 is SGHNT and CDR2 YYREEE (reference sequence). The length of the CDR3 is 15 residues. CDR3 region: CASRGRTGSTDTQYF. CDR3 nucleotide sequence: TGTGCCAGCAGAGGCCGGACAGGGTCCACAGATACGCAGTATTTT.

Many counts were recorded for this clonotype. The V call is TRBV27, the J call TRBJ2-1; TRBD1 matches at 8 bases. Trimming cost V 10 bases and J 8 bases; bases outside gene matches: 10. The germline gives CDR1 MNHEY, CDR2 SMNVEV (reference sequence). The CDR3 runs to 13 residues. In nucleotides, the CDR3 is TGTGCCACCCGGGACAGGAGGAGGGATGAGCAGTTCTTC. Protein sequence: CATRDRRRDEQFF.